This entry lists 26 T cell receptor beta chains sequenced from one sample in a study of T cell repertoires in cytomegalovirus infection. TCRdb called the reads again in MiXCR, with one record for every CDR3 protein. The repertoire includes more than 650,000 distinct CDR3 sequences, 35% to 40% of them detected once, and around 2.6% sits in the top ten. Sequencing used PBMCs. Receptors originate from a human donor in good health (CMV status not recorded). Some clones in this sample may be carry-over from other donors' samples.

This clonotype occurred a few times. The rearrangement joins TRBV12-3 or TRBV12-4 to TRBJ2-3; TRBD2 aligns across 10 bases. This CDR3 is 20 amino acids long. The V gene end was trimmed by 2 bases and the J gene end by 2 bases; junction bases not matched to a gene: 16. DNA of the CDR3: TGTGCCAGCAGTTTAAGTTCTAGCGGGAGTTGGGCGGGCTTCACAGATACGCAGTATTTT. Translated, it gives CASSLSSSGSWAGFTDTQYF.

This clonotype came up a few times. CDR3 DNA: TGTGCCAGCAGTTTCAGGGACGGAAATCAGCCCCAGCATTTT. Translation gives CASSFRDGNQPQHF. The J gene is TRBJ1-5, the V gene TRBV12-3 or TRBV12-4; D is possibly TRBD1 (5 bases). Trimming pared 3 bases from V and 4 bases from J, leaving 10 bases between. The CDR3 contains 14 residues.

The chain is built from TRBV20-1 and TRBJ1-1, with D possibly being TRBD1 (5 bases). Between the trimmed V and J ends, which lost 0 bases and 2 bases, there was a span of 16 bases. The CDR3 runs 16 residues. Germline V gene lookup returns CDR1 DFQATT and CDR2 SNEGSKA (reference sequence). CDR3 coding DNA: TGCAGTGCTAGAGATGGTAGGCGGGGGGACAACACTGAAGCTTTCTTT. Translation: CSARDGRRGDNTEAFF.

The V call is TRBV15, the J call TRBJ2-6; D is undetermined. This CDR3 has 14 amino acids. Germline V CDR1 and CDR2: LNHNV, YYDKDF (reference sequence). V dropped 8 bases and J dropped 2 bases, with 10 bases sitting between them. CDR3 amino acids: CATSVRAGANVLTF. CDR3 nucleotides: TGTGCCACCTCAGTCCGGGCTGGGGCCAACGTCCTGACTTTC.

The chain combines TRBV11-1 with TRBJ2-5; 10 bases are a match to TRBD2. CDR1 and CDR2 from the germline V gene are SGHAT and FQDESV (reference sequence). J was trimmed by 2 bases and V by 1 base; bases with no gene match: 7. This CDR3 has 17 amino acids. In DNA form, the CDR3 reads TGTGCCAGCAGCTTAGGCCTAGCGGGGGCCCATCAAGAGACCCAGTACTTC. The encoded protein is CASSLGLAGAHQETQYF. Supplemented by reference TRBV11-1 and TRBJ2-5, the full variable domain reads EAEVAQSPRYKITEKSQAVAFWCDPISGHATLYWYRQILGQGPELLVQFQDESVVDDSQLPKDRFSAERLKGVDSTLKIQPAELGDSAMYLCASSLGLAGAHQETQYFGPGTRLLVL.

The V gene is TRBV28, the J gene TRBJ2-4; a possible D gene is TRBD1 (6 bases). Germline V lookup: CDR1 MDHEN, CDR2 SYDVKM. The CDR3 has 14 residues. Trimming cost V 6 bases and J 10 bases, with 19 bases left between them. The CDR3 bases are TGTGCCAGCAGCCCTAACAGGGTCCCTCGAATTCAGTACTTC. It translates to CASSPNRVPRIQYF.

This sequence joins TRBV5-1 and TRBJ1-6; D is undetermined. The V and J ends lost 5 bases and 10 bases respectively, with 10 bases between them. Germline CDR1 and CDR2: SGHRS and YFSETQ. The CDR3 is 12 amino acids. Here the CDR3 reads CASRRGGSPLHF. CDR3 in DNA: TGCGCCAGCAGACGCGGAGGATCACCCCTCCACTTT. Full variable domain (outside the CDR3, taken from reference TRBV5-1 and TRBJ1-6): KAGVTQTPRYLIKTRGQQVTLSCSPISGHRSVSWYQQTPGQGLQFLFEYFSETQRNKGNFPGRFSGRQFSNSRSEMNVSTLELGDSALYLCASRRGGSPLHFGNGTRLTVT.

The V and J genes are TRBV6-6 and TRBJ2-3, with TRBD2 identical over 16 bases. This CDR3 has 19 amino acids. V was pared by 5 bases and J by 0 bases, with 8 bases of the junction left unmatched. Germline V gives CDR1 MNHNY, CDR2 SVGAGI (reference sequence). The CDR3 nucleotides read TGTGCCAGCAGTACGCCGGGACTAGCGGGAGGGCCGAGCACAGATACGCAGTATTTT. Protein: CASSTPGLAGGPSTDTQYF.

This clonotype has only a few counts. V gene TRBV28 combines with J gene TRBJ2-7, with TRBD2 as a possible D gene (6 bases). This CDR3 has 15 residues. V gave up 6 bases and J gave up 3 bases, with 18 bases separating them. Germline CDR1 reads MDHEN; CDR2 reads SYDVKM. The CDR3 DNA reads TGTGCCAGCAGCCGACTAGGGGTGTCCGGCTACGAGCAGTACTTC. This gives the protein CASSRLGVSGYEQYF. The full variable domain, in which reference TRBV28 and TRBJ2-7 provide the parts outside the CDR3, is DVKVTQSSRYLVKRTGEKVFLECVQDMDHENMFWYRQDPGLGLRLIYFSYDVKMKEKGDIPEGYSVSREKKERFSLILESASTNQTSMYLCASSRLGVSGYEQYFGPGTRLTVT.

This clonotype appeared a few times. The CDR3 spells CSVVTGGLNTF. CDR3 DNA: TGCAGCGTTGTCACAGGGGGCTTGAACACCTTC. This rearrangement joins TRBV29-1 to TRBJ1-2, with 9 positions matching TRBD1. The CDR3 consists of 11 residues. With V trimmed by 4 bases and J by 12 bases, 6 bases remained unmatched. CDR1 SQVTM and CDR2 ANQGSEA come from the germline V gene.

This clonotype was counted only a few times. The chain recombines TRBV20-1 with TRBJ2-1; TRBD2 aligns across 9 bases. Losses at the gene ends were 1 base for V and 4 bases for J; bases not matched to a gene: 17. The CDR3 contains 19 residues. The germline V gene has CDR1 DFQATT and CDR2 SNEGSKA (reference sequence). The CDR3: CSARVWGLEAGGSYNEQFF. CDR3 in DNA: TGCAGTGCTAGAGTTTGGGGATTGGAAGCGGGGGGATCTTACAATGAGCAGTTCTTC.

The CDR3 sequence: CASSPRGFGDTEAFF. In DNA, the CDR3 is TGTGCCAGCAGTCCCCGGGGCTTTGGAGACACTGAAGCTTTCTTT. V usage is TRBV28 and J usage is TRBJ1-1, with TRBD1 as a possible D gene (5 bases). Trimming cost V 5 bases and J 3 bases, with 16 bases left between them. This CDR3 has 15 residues. Germline V gives CDR1 MDHEN, CDR2 SYDVKM.

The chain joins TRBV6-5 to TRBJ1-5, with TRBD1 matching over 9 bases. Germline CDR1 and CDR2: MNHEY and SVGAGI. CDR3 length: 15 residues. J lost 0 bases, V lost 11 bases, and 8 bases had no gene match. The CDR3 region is CAGDRGRNSNQPQHF. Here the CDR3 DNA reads TGTGCCGGCGACAGGGGGAGGAATAGCAATCAGCCCCAGCATTTT.

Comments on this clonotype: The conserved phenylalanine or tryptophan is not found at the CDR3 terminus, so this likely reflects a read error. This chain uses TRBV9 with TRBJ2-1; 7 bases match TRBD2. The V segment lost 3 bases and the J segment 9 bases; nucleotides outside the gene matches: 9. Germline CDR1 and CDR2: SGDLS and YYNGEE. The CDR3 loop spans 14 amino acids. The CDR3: CASSEGRGVSEQFL. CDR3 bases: TGTGCCAGCAGCGAGGGGAGGGGAGTCAGTGAGCAGTTCTTA.

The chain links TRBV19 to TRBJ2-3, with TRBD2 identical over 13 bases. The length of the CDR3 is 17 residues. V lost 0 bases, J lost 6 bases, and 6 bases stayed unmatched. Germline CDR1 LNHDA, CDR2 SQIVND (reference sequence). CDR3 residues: CASSIDEETSGRDTQYF. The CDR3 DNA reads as TGTGCCAGTAGTATAGATGAGGAGACTAGCGGGAGGGATACGCAGTATTTT.

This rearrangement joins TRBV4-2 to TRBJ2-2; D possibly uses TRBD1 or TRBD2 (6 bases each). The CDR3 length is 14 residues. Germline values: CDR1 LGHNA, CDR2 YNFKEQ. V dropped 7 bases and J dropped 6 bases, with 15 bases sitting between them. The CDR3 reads CASTNKGGPGELFF. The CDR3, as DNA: TGTGCCAGCACCAACAAGGGGGGTCCCGGGGAGCTGTTTTTT.

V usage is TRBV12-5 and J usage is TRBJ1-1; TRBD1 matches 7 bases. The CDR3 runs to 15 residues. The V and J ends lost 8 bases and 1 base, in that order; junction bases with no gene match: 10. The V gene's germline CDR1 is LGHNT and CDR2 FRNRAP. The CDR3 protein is CASQQTGRSNTEAFF. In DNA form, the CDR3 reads TGTGCTAGTCAACAGACAGGGCGGTCGAACACTGAAGCTTTCTTT.

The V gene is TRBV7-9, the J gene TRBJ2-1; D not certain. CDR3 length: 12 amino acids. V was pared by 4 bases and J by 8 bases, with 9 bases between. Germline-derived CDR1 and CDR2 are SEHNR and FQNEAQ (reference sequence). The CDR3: CASSYNGYEQFF. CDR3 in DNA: TGTGCCAGCAGCTATAACGGATATGAGCAGTTCTTC. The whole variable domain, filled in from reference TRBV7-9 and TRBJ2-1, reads DTGVSQNPRHKITKRGQNVTFRCDPISEHNRLYWYRQTLGQGPEFLTYFQNEAQLEKSRLLSDRFSAERPKGSFSTLEIQRTEQGDSAMYLCASSYNGYEQFFGPGTRLTVL.

The CDR3 DNA reads TGTGCCAGCAGCCAAACTGAGCGCCGGGAGCTGTTTTTT. Translation gives CASSQTERRELFF. The rearrangement uses TRBV7-2 and TRBJ2-2; D is unclear. Germline V CDR1 and CDR2: SGHTA, FQGNSA. This CDR3 contains 13 residues. V lost 5 bases, J lost 9 bases, and 13 bases lay in between.

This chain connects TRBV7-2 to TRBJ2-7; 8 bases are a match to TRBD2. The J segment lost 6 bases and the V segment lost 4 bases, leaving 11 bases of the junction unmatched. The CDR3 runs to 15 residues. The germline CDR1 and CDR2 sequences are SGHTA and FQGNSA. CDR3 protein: CASSSLDHSGAEQYF. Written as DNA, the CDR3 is TGTGCCAGCAGCTCTTTAGACCATAGCGGGGCCGAGCAGTACTTC.

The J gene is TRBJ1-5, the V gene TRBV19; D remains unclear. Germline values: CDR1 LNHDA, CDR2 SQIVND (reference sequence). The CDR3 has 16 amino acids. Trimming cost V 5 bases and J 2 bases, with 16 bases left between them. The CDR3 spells CASSPGREWGNQPQHF. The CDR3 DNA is TGTGCCAGTAGTCCCGGACGGGAATGGGGCAATCAGCCCCAGCATTTT.

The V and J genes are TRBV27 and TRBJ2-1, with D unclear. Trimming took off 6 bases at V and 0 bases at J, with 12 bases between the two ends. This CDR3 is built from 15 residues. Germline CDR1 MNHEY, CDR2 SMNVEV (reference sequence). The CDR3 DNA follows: TGTGCCAGCAGCCCGACTCCACGCTCCTACAATGAGCAGTTCTTC. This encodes CASSPTPRSYNEQFF.

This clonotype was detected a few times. CDR3 in amino acids: CASSLRGPAAGTYNEQFF. DNA for the CDR3: TGTGCCAGCAGCTTACGGGGACCCGCGGCGGGGACCTACAATGAGCAGTTCTTC. This chain links TRBV7-8 with TRBJ2-1, with D tentatively TRBD2 (6 bases). CDR1 is SGHVS, CDR2 FQNEAQ, per germline. Trimming stripped 2 bases from V and 2 bases from J, with 19 bases between. The length of the CDR3 is 18 residues.

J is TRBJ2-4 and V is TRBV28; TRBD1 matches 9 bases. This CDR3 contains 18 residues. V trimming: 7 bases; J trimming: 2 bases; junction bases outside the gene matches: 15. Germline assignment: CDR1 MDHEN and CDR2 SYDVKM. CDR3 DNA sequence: TGTGCCAGCACGGGTATCCATCCGGGACAGGGATCCAAAAACATTCAGTACTTC. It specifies CASTGIHPGQGSKNIQYF.

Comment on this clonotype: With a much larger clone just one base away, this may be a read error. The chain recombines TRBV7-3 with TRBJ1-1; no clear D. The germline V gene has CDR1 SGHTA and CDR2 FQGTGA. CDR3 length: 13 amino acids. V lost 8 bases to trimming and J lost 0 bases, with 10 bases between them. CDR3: CASGPRMNTEAFF. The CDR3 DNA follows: TGTGCCAGCGGCCCAAGGATGAACACTGAAGCTTTCTTT.

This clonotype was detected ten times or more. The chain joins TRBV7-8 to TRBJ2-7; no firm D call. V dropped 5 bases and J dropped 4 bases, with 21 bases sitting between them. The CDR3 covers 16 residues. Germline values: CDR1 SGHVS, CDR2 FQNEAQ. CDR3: CASSIHGNDLLYEQYF. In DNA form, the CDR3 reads TGTGCCAGCAGCATCCACGGAAACGACCTTCTTTACGAGCAGTACTTC.